A selection of T cell receptor beta chains follows, all from one sample in a study of shared clonotypes between healthy human individuals. Using immunoSEQ multiplex PCR, the repertoire was profiled, and TCRdb retains in-frame clones only, with some absent. The data show about 460,000 clones, 60% to 80% seen once. Sequencing was carried out using PBMCs. Receptors were obtained from a woman aged 40 to 50 in good health. Some clones in this sample may be carry-over from other donors' samples. The CDR3 runs from the conserved cysteine through the conserved F or W. Fields, in order: clone size, J gene, D gene, V gene, CDR3 length, CDR3 DNA, CDR3 protein. A D gene is named only where the DNA matches it firmly. Size is omitted from some rows. Given values are once, few, many or a class for expanded clones.

clone size: -; J gene: TRBJ2-7; D gene: -; V gene: TRBV28; CDR3 length: 12; CDR3 DNA: TGTGCCAGCCGCTATGAGGCCCACGAGCAGTACTTC; CDR3 protein: CASRYEAHEQYF
clone size: -; J gene: TRBJ2-7; D gene: -; V gene: TRBV6-5; CDR3 length: 12; CDR3 DNA: TGTGCCAGCAGTGGGGGTCTCCGGGAGCAGTACTTC; CDR3 protein: CASSGGLREQYF
clone size: -; J gene: TRBJ2-7; D gene: TRBD1; V gene: TRBV5-1; CDR3 length: 14; CDR3 DNA: TGCGCCAGCTCCAAGGGGCAGGGGGACTACGAGCAGTACTTC; CDR3 protein: CASSKGQGDYEQYF
clone size: once; J gene: TRBJ2-1; D gene: TRBD1; V gene: TRBV2; CDR3 length: 16; CDR3 DNA: TGTGCCAGCTCAGCAGCCGGGACAGGGGCCTACAATGAGCAGTTCTTC; CDR3 protein: CASSAAGTGAYNEQFF
clone size: -; J gene: TRBJ1-4; D gene: -; V gene: TRBV6-6; CDR3 length: 16; CDR3 DNA: TGTGCCAGCAGCCCCGGGCGGGCGAGGCTGGGTGAAAAACTGTTTTTT; CDR3 protein: CASSPGRARLGEKLFF
clone size: -; J gene: TRBJ2-7; D gene: -; V gene: TRBV2; CDR3 length: 13; CDR3 DNA: TGTGCCAGCCGAACTTGGTCGGACAGCGAGCAGTACTTC; CDR3 protein: CASRTWSDSEQYF
clone size: -; J gene: TRBJ2-5; D gene: TRBD1; V gene: TRBV18; CDR3 length: 15; CDR3 DNA: TGTGCCAGCTCACCCGGACAGGGGATCGAAGAGACCCAGTACTTC; CDR3 protein: CASSPGQGIEETQYF
clone size: -; J gene: TRBJ2-7; D gene: TRBD2; V gene: TRBV30; CDR3 length: 11; CDR3 DNA: TGTGCCTGGAGTCGGGGGGAGGGTCAGTACTTC; CDR3 protein: CAWSRGEGQYF
clone size: few; J gene: TRBJ2-7; D gene: -; V gene: TRBV15; CDR3 length: 15; CDR3 DNA: TGTGCCACCAGCAGAGGTGCCCTCACTTCCTACGAGCAGTACTTC; CDR3 protein: CATSRGALTSYEQYF
clone size: few; J gene: TRBJ2-2; D gene: -; V gene: TRBV5-1; CDR3 length: 12; CDR3 DNA: TGCGCCAGCAGCTTGGGACCTGTGGAGCTGTTTTTT; CDR3 protein: CASSLGPVELFF
clone size: -; J gene: TRBJ2-5; D gene: TRBD2; V gene: TRBV11-1; CDR3 length: 16; CDR3 DNA: TGTGCCAGCAGCGCTACTGCGGGAGGGCCGGTGGAGACCCAGTACTTC; CDR3 protein: CASSATAGGPVETQYF
clone size: -; J gene: TRBJ2-5; D gene: -; V gene: TRBV14; CDR3 length: 13; CDR3 DNA: TGTGCCAGCAGCCAGGACCTTGTGGAGACCCAGTACTTC; CDR3 protein: CASSQDLVETQYF
clone size: -; J gene: TRBJ2-1; D gene: TRBD2; V gene: TRBV7-3; CDR3 length: 15; CDR3 DNA: TGTGCCAGCAGTCCCCCGGGAGGGCCCTACAATGAGCAGTTCTTC; CDR3 protein: CASSPPGGPYNEQFF
clone size: -; J gene: TRBJ2-2; D gene: -; V gene: TRBV6-4; CDR3 length: 14; CDR3 DNA: TGTGCCAGCAGACCGGGACAAAACACCGGGGAGCTGTTTTTT; CDR3 protein: CASRPGQNTGELFF
clone size: -; J gene: TRBJ1-3; D gene: -; V gene: TRBV7-2; CDR3 length: 12; CDR3 DNA: TGTGCCAGCAGCTTAGAGGGAAACACCATATATTTT; CDR3 protein: CASSLEGNTIYF
clone size: -; J gene: TRBJ2-3; D gene: TRBD1; V gene: TRBV28; CDR3 length: 17; CDR3 DNA: TGTGCCAGCAGTTTAGCGGGACAGGGGATCGGTGCAGATACGCAGTATTTT; CDR3 protein: CASSLAGQGIGADTQYF